This T cell receptor (beta chain) was recorded in a study of control samples from healthy donors and cancer patients (dated by TCRdb to 2019 to 2021). The CDR3 contains 12 residues, cysteine and phenylalanine counted. Only the CDR3 DNA is retained, 36 bases long and in frame from the first base. A distance of 9 bases separates the germline ends of V and J, which lose 3 bases and 9 bases respectively. CDR1 MNHEY and CDR2 SVGAGI were looked up in the germline V gene. Libraries were made using the immunoSEQ multiplex PCR assay. The table comes from immuneACCESS by way of TCRdb, which keeps in-frame sequences with V and J called. Part of the clones is missing from these tables; in studies checked, under half for an unresolved V gene and the rest for unknown reasons. The sample includes under 85,000 clones, with 80% to 95% observed a single time. The ten largest make up about 1.3% of the sample. For this clone: It has no known antigen specificity. No base quality information exists; no much larger clone differs at one position.

This sequence was found in a middle-aged woman with lung cancer. This receptor chain uses TRBV6-5 and TRBJ1-5; the best D guess is TRBD1, with 5 bases matching. The source material was PBMCs. The DNA reads as follows: TGTGCCAGCAGTTATATGGGGGGGCCCCAGCATTTT. This translates into CASSYMGGPQHF.